Following are 27 T cell receptor beta chains from one sample sequenced in a study of blood T cell repertoires in COVID-19. Data came from immunoSEQ multiplex PCR; TCRdb stores just in-frame clones and leaves some out. The sample records about 200,000 clones, about four fifths being singletons. Material for sequencing was peripheral blood. The source of these receptors is a man between 60 and 75 years old with acute or convalescent COVID-19.

The CDR3 bases are TGTGCCAGCTCGCCGGGTGAGACCCAGTACTTC. As protein: CASSPGETQYF. The chain carries TRBV2 and TRBJ2-5, with D unclear. There are 11 residues in the CDR3. The V gene's germline CDR1 is SNHLY and CDR2 FYNNEI. The V end lost 8 bases, the J end lost 5 bases, and 9 bases lay between the germline ends.

This clone was counted between two and nine times. V is TRBV5-6 and J is TRBJ1-2, with a weak D call TRBD1 (5 bases). Germline values: CDR1 SGHDT, CDR2 YYEEEE. The V end lost 2 bases, the J end lost 5 bases, and 13 bases lay between the germline ends. The CDR3 is 14 residues long. CDR3 nucleotide sequence: TGTGCCAGCAGCTTCGATAGTCAGGGTTATGGCTACACCTTC. Its translation is CASSFDSQGYGYTF.

The gene calls are TRBV15 and TRBJ1-1, with D possibly matching TRBD1 (5 bases). Germline V lookup: CDR1 LNHNV, CDR2 YYDKDF (reference sequence). The CDR3 runs to 14 residues. V lost 2 bases and J 6 bases, leaving 13 bases between the germline ends. The CDR3 is CATSRQGEVAEAFF. DNA for the CDR3: TGTGCCACCAGCAGACAGGGTGAGGTCGCTGAAGCTTTCTTT.

This chain joins TRBV6-5 and TRBJ1-3; D gene ambiguous. This CDR3 is built from 16 residues. Trimming shortened V by 2 bases and J by 0 bases, and 11 bases separated the two germline ends. The germline V gene encodes CDR1 MNHEY and CDR2 SVGAGI. In DNA form, the CDR3 reads TGTGCCAGCAGTTACACAATACAAAGCTCTGGAAACACCATATATTTT. Encoded protein: CASSYTIQSSGNTIYF.

This clone showed up just once. V gene TRBV24-1 combines with J gene TRBJ2-1; 8 bases match TRBD2. Germline V gene lookup returns CDR1 KGHDR and CDR2 SFDVKD. The V and J ends lost 4 bases and 6 bases, in that order; junction bases with no gene match: 13. This CDR3 has 17 amino acids. For the CDR3, the DNA is TGTGCCACCAGTGACCCCTTGAGCGGGGGAGAATCCAATGAGCAGTTCTTC. Translation: CATSDPLSGGESNEQFF.

This chain links TRBV25-1 with TRBJ1-6; 9 nucleotides align to TRBD1. V shed 8 bases, J shed 8 bases, and the junction held 4 bases outside the gene matches. CDR1 is MGHDK, CDR2 SYGVNS, per germline. CDR3 size: 13 residues. The CDR3 sequence is CASEDRGYSPLHF. The CDR3 bases are TGTGCCAGCGAGGACAGGGGATATTCACCCCTCCACTTT.

The chain couples TRBV7-2 to TRBJ1-2; D not certain. V shed 3 bases and J shed 8 bases, with 19 bases lying between them. CDR3 length equals 15 residues. The germline gives CDR1 SGHTA, CDR2 FQGNSA. The CDR3: CASSFGLGSGRGYTF. The CDR3 DNA sequence: TGTGCCAGCAGCTTTGGTCTGGGGAGCGGAAGAGGCTACACCTTC.

This chain uses TRBV4-3 with TRBJ2-3, with 8 nucleotides matching TRBD1. The germline gives CDR1 LGHNA, CDR2 YSLEER. J lost 4 bases, V lost 1 base, and 13 bases had no gene match. This CDR3 contains 18 residues. CDR3 nucleotides: TGCGCCAGCAGCCAAGCTCCGGCCGGACAGGGTCGAGCAGATACGCAGTATTTT. Translated, it gives CASSQAPAGQGRADTQYF.

This chain uses TRBV29-1 with TRBJ2-5, with 8 bases identical to TRBD2. From germline, CDR1 is SQVTM and CDR2 ANQGSEA. This CDR3 comprises 15 residues. Losses at the gene ends were 2 bases for V and 2 bases for J; bases not matched to a gene: 7. The CDR3 nucleotides read TGCAGCGTTGAACGGGTGCGGGAGGTACAAGAGACCCAGTACTTC. Its protein is CSVERVREVQETQYF. Looking up the rest from reference TRBV29-1 and TRBJ2-5 gives the full variable domain: SAVISQKPSRDICQRGTSLTIQCQVDSQVTMMFWYRQQPGQSLTLIATANQGSEATYESGFVIDKFPISRPNLTFSTLTVSNMSPEDSSIYLCSVERVREVQETQYFGPGTRLLVL.

The chain combines TRBV19 with TRBJ2-3; D might be TRBD2 (5 bases). This CDR3 has 12 residues. Germline V gene data show CDR1 as LNHDA and CDR2 as SQIVND (reference sequence). Trimming stripped 6 bases from V and 1 base from J, with 5 bases between. The CDR3 loop reads CASRRGTDTQYF. As DNA, the CDR3 is TGTGCCAGTAGGCGGGGCACAGATACGCAGTATTTT.

The V and J genes are TRBV19 and TRBJ2-1; 9 bases match TRBD1. Germline assignment: CDR1 LNHDA and CDR2 SQIVND (reference sequence). After removal of 6 bases from V and 4 bases from J, the junction contained 7 bases not matched to a gene. The CDR3 length is 15 residues. CDR3 sequence reads: CASRSSGQGYNEQFF. The CDR3 DNA sequence: TGTGCCAGTAGATCGTCCGGACAGGGGTACAATGAGCAGTTCTTC.

The CDR3 region has the DNA TGTGCCAGCTCAGCACAGGGGGCGAATCAGCCCCAGCATTTT. Translated: CASSAQGANQPQHF. V is TRBV18 and J is TRBJ1-5, with TRBD1 matching over 9 bases. This CDR3 region has 14 residues. With 5 bases clipped from V and 4 bases from J, the junction kept 3 bases outside the gene matches. The germline V gene encodes CDR1 KGHSH and CDR2 LQKENI.

The chain is built from TRBV5-4 and TRBJ2-5; D may be TRBD2 (6 bases). Germline CDR1 is SGHNT and CDR2 is YYREEE (reference sequence). V gave up 0 bases and J gave up 9 bases, with 15 bases separating them. The CDR3 is 14 amino acids. The CDR3 reads CASSLGGLRGSQYF. The CDR3 DNA is TGTGCCAGCAGCTTGGGGGGGTTGCGGGGCTCCCAGTACTTC.

This clone was counted a few times. The rearrangement links TRBV4-3 to TRBJ2-1, with D possibly matching TRBD1 (5 bases). CDR3 length equals 13 residues. Trimming stripped 4 bases from V and 5 bases from J, with 9 bases between. Germline V lookup: CDR1 LGHNA, CDR2 YSLEER. In DNA form, the CDR3 reads TGCGCCAGCAGCCGCATACAGGACAATGAGCAGTTCTTC. The encoded protein is CASSRIQDNEQFF.

This clone came up once. The chain combines TRBV6-5 with TRBJ1-2; 7 nucleotides align to TRBD1. The V and J ends lost 6 bases and 8 bases, in that order; junction bases with no gene match: 6. CDR3 size: 12 residues. Germline values: CDR1 MNHEY, CDR2 SVGAGI. DNA for the CDR3: TGTGCCAGCAGCACAGGGGTCCGCGGCTACACCTTC. This sequence encodes CASSTGVRGYTF.

The chain uses TRBV5-4 and TRBJ2-3, with 8 bases lining up with TRBD2. Germline CDR1 SGHNT, CDR2 YYREEE (reference sequence). V gave up 7 bases and J gave up 0 bases; unmatched junction bases: 7. This CDR3 comprises 15 residues. The CDR3 here is CASLLAGTSTDTQYF. In DNA form, the CDR3 reads TGTGCCAGCTTATTAGCGGGGACTAGCACAGATACGCAGTATTTT.

V gene TRBV27 combines with J gene TRBJ2-1, with a tentative D call TRBD2 (6 bases). Germline V gene lookup returns CDR1 MNHEY and CDR2 SMNVEV (reference sequence). Trimming took 3 bases from V and 3 from J, leaving 15 bases between them. The CDR3 is made up of 16 amino acids. CDR3 bases: TGTGCCAGCAGTTTTCGCAGCGGGCTGAACTACAATGAGCAGTTCTTC. It codes for CASSFRSGLNYNEQFF.

The CDR3 is CASSAYRGTNEKLFF. In DNA form, the CDR3 reads TGTGCCAGCAGTGCATACAGGGGAACTAATGAAAAACTGTTTTTT. The chain links TRBV27 to TRBJ1-4, with 7 bases matching TRBD1. With V trimmed by 5 bases and J by 1 base, 4 bases remained unmatched. This CDR3 has 15 residues. CDR1 and CDR2 from the germline V gene are MNHEY and SMNVEV (reference sequence).

The chain links TRBV12-2 to TRBJ1-5; TRBD1, the table's D call, lacks a check against the DNA. TRBV12-2 represents a pseudogene. CDR3 length: 17 residues. The CDR3 bases are TGTGCAAGTCGCGCCGCACAGGGTACCGTTAGCAATCAGCCCCAGCATTTT. Protein sequence: CASRAAQGTVSNQPQHF.

This rearrangement joins TRBV29-1 to TRBJ2-4, with a tentative D call TRBD1 (6 bases). This CDR3 region has 15 residues. V dropped 3 bases and J dropped 1 base, with 13 bases sitting between them. In germline, CDR1 is SQVTM, CDR2 ANQGSEA. DNA of the CDR3: TGCAGCGTTGAGCAGGGGTCCTCGGCCAAAAACATTCAGTACTTC. Amino acid sequence: CSVEQGSSAKNIQYF.

This clone appeared a few times. This sequence joins TRBV11-2 and TRBJ1-5; TRBD1 matches at 9 bases. The CDR3 loop spans 16 amino acids. Germline trimming cut 4 bases from V and 1 base from J; bases unmatched to any gene: 5. Germline V gives CDR1 SGHAT, CDR2 FQNNGV. CDR3 in amino acids: CASSWGQGFSNQPQHF. The CDR3 region has the DNA TGTGCCAGCAGCTGGGGACAGGGTTTCAGCAATCAGCCCCAGCATTTT.

This chain links TRBV10-3 with TRBJ2-1; D gene unclear. The CDR3 covers 12 residues. Germline V lookup: CDR1 ENHRY, CDR2 SYGVKD. V shed 0 bases and J shed 7 bases, with 4 bases lying between them. The CDR3 reads CAISESFNEQFF. The CDR3 DNA sequence: TGTGCCATCAGTGAGTCCTTTAATGAGCAGTTCTTC.

This rearrangement joins TRBV7-9 to TRBJ1-2, with D unresolved. V lost 3 bases, J lost 3 bases, and 14 bases lay in between. Germline V gives CDR1 SEHNR, CDR2 FQNEAQ (reference sequence). The CDR3 length is 15 residues. CDR3 DNA: TGTGCCAGCAGCTTCCCAGTCTCCGCGGACTATGGCTACACCTTC. The encoded protein is CASSFPVSADYGYTF.

V and J are TRBV19 and TRBJ2-7; 13 bases agree with TRBD2. Per germline, CDR1 LNHDA and CDR2 SQIVND (reference sequence). The CDR3 runs 14 residues. Unmatched junction bases numbered 3, after V lost 4 bases and J lost 6 bases. The CDR3 loop reads CASSKLAGGSEQYF. In DNA form, the CDR3 reads TGTGCCAGTAGTAAACTAGCGGGAGGGTCCGAGCAGTACTTC.

The V and J genes are TRBV6-5 and TRBJ2-1; D is perhaps TRBD1 (6 bases). The V gene lost 0 bases and the J gene lost 7 bases, with 13 bases spanning the gap. The germline CDR1 and CDR2 sequences are MNHEY and SVGAGI. This CDR3 comprises 15 residues. The CDR3 here is CASSYSIERGNEQFF. CDR3 nucleotide sequence: TGTGCCAGCAGTTACTCTATTGAAAGGGGGAATGAGCAGTTCTTC.

V is TRBV4-2 and J is TRBJ2-7, with 10 bases fitting TRBD2. Germline loops: CDR1 LGHNA, CDR2 YNFKEQ. This CDR3 contains 14 residues. The V segment lost 2 bases and the J segment 6 bases; nucleotides outside the gene matches: 4. In DNA, the CDR3 is TGTGCCAGCAGCCAAACGGGACTAGCGTCCGAGCAGTACTTC. Encoded protein: CASSQTGLASEQYF.

J is TRBJ1-5 and V is TRBV4-1, with TRBD1 identical over 8 bases. Germline values: CDR1 MGHRA, CDR2 YSYEKL. Unmatched junction bases numbered 22, after V lost 2 bases and J lost 1 base. This CDR3 spans 22 amino acids. CDR3 amino acids: CASSQYSRRQGIPGRSNQPQHF. DNA of the CDR3: TGCGCCAGCAGCCAATATTCGCGGCGACAGGGGATTCCGGGTAGGAGCAATCAGCCCCAGCATTTT.